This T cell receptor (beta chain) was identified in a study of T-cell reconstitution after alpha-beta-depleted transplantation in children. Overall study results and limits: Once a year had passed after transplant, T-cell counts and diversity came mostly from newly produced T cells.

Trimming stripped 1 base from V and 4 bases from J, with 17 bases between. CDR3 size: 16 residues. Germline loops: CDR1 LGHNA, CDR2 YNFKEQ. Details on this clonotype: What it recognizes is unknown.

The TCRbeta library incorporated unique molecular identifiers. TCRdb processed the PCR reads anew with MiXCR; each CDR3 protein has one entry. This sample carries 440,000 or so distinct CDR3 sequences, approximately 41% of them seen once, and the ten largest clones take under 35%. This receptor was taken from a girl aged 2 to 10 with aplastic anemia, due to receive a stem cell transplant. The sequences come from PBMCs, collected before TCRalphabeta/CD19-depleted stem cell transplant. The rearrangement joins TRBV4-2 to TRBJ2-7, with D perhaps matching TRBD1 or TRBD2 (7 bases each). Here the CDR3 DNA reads TGTGCCAGCAGCCAAGCCCAGGGGAGGGGGCTGTACGAGCAGTACTTC. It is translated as CASSQAQGRGLYEQYF.